The 19 T cell receptor beta chains below were found in one sample sequenced in a study of T cells in Graves' hyperthyroidism and ophthalmopathy. Amplified TCR beta CDR3 regions came from RNA transcripts. The HTBI primer set served for first-round RT-PCR of the TCR CDR3. One entry per CDR3 protein, called by TCRdb with MiXCR from the multiplex PCR reads. The sample contains under 700,000 distinct CDR3 sequences, approximately 15% of which appear only once. Input material: blood. Every receptor here comes from a woman between 18 and 30 years old with Graves' hyperthyroidism.

This clonotype was counted many times. The chain links TRBV12-3 or TRBV12-4 to TRBJ1-2; D call uncertain. The CDR3 contains 14 residues. V gave up 6 bases and J gave up 5 bases, with 16 bases separating them. The CDR3 spells CASSFASGGYGYTF. CDR3 DNA: TGTGCCAGCAGCTTTGCTAGTGGAGGTTATGGCTACACCTTC.

This clonotype was counted only a few times. The rearrangement joins TRBV3-1 to TRBJ1-5, with D perhaps matching TRBD1 (5 bases). Germline V gives CDR1 LGHDT, CDR2 YNNKEL (reference sequence). The CDR3 is made up of 14 amino acids. With 2 bases removed from V and 5 bases from J, the gap between germline ends came to 10 bases. CDR3 nucleotide sequence: TGTGCCAGCAGCCAACGGGGGATCGATCAGCCCCAGCATTTT. It specifies CASSQRGIDQPQHF.

CDR3 in DNA: TGTGCCAGCTCACCATTCAGTCCGCAGGTACTCTCTGGAAACACCATATATTTT. It specifies CASSPFSPQVLSGNTIYF. The J gene is TRBJ1-3, the V gene TRBV18, with D unclear. CDR1 is KGHSH, CDR2 LQKENI, per germline. The CDR3 contains 18 residues. Trimming stripped 2 bases from V and 0 bases from J, with 17 bases between.

This clonotype was seen only a few times. The chain uses TRBV28 and TRBJ1-6, with D possibly matching TRBD1 (5 bases). The CDR3 has 20 amino acids. V was cut by 2 bases and J by 4 bases, with 24 bases left in between. Germline assignment: CDR1 MDHEN and CDR2 SYDVKM. CDR3 DNA sequence: TGTGCCAGCAGTTTAGCCCGAGTTGAGGGGACGTATATGTATAATTCACCCCTCCACTTT. Amino acid sequence: CASSLARVEGTYMYNSPLHF.

This clonotype was recorded a few times. J is TRBJ1-5 and V is TRBV15; no clear D. V shed 10 bases and J shed 1 base, with 8 bases lying between them. The CDR3 loop spans 12 amino acids. CDR1 is LNHNV, CDR2 YYDKDF, per germline (reference sequence). CDR3 DNA sequence: TGTGCCAACGGTCGCAGCAATCAGCCCCAGCATTTT. Translation: CANGRSNQPQHF.

This clonotype was observed many times. The rearrangement links TRBV20-1 to TRBJ2-3, with 12 bases identical to TRBD2. J lost 5 bases, V lost 5 bases, and 5 bases had no gene match. The CDR3 length is 14 residues. Germline lookup yields CDR1 DFQATT and CDR2 SNEGSKA (reference sequence). CDR3 sequence reads: CSALRLAGVDTQYF. The CDR3 nucleotides read TGCAGTGCTCTCAGACTAGCGGGAGTAGATACGCAGTATTTT.

This clonotype was counted a few times. The V gene is TRBV7-8, the J gene TRBJ1-2; possibly TRBD1 for D (5 bases). The CDR3 spans 16 residues. Trimming shortened V by 3 bases and J by 3 bases, and 17 bases separated the two germline ends. Germline loops: CDR1 SGHVS, CDR2 FQNEAQ. The CDR3 is CASSFKGRKPHYGYTF. DNA for the CDR3: TGTGCCAGCAGCTTCAAGGGGCGGAAACCTCACTATGGCTACACCTTC.

The rearrangement links TRBV28 to TRBJ1-2; D unresolved. This CDR3 is 13 amino acids long. With 2 bases removed from V and 4 bases from J, the gap between germline ends came to 8 bases. Per the germline V gene, CDR1 is MDHEN and CDR2 is SYDVKM. Here the CDR3 reads CASSLAATYGYTF. Written as DNA, the CDR3 is TGTGCCAGCAGTTTAGCGGCTACCTATGGCTACACCTTC.

Note on this clonotype: The junction departs from germline at one end; a sequencing error may be responsible. In nucleotides, the CDR3 is TGTGCCAGCAGCCATATGCAGGGCACCGGGGAGCGGTTTTTT. This sequence encodes CASSHMQGTGERFF. The rearrangement uses TRBV5-1 and TRBJ2-2; D is tentatively TRBD1 or TRBD2 (5 bases each). The CDR3 length is 14 residues. Per germline, CDR1 SGHRS and CDR2 YFSETQ.

The rearrangement joins TRBV7-2 to TRBJ2-7; possible D gene TRBD1, 5 bases. Looked up from germline, CDR1 is SGHTA and CDR2 is FQGNSA. There are 13 residues in the CDR3. V was pared by 6 bases and J by 6 bases, with 15 bases between. CDR3 in amino acids: CASSPYWGGEQYF. The CDR3 DNA reads TGTGCCAGCAGTCCCTATTGGGGCGGCGAGCAGTACTTC.

The V call is TRBV20-1, the J call TRBJ2-3, with TRBD1 identical over 7 bases. This CDR3 contains 15 residues. V gave up 6 bases and J gave up 6 bases; unmatched junction bases: 15. Germline V gene data show CDR1 as DFQATT and CDR2 as SNEGSKA (reference sequence). CDR3 bases: TGCAGTGCCAGGACAGGATCTCGGATTACGGATACGCAGTATTTT. As protein: CSARTGSRITDTQYF.

This chain connects TRBV5-6 to TRBJ2-1; 8 bases fit TRBD1. Germline V lookup: CDR1 SGHDT, CDR2 YYEEEE. V lost 5 bases to trimming and J lost 12 bases; unmatched junction nucleotides: 10. This CDR3 is 13 amino acids long. For the CDR3, the DNA is TGTGCCAGCAGTCAGCAGGACAGGGCTAGGCAGTTCTTC. This codes for CASSQQDRARQFF.

The rearrangement joins TRBV28 to TRBJ1-6, with D possibly TRBD1 on 5 matching bases. In germline, CDR1 is MDHEN, CDR2 SYDVKM. The ends were cut back, 5 bases at V and 8 bases at J, with 16 bases in the middle. CDR3 length: 15 amino acids. CDR3 nucleotides: TGTGCCAGCAGTCCCCCGGGGCAGGGTTATTCACCCCTCCACTTT. Protein: CASSPPGQGYSPLHF.

This clonotype occurred a few times. The chain couples TRBV4-1 to TRBJ2-7; no clear D. In germline, CDR1 is MGHRA, CDR2 YSYEKL. CDR3 length: 12 amino acids. V was trimmed by 6 bases and J by 4 bases, leaving 10 bases between them. CDR3 sequence reads: CASSQWGYEQYF. The CDR3 region has the DNA TGCGCCAGCAGTCAATGGGGTTACGAGCAGTACTTC.

The sample holds many counts of this clonotype. V usage is TRBV30 and J usage is TRBJ1-1, with D possibly matching TRBD1 (6 bases). The CDR3 runs to 15 residues. Germline CDR1 and CDR2: GTSNPN and SVGIG (reference sequence). Trimming removed 5 bases at V and 0 bases at J, with 16 bases between. The CDR3, as DNA: TGTGCCTGGTCGCCTACAGGGCACATGAACACTGAAGCTTTCTTT. It encodes CAWSPTGHMNTEAFF. Using reference TRBV30 and TRBJ1-1 for the parts outside the CDR3, the full variable domain is SQTIHQWPATLVQPVGSPLSLECTVEGTSNPNLYWYRQAAGRGLQLLFYSVGIGQISSEVPQNLSASRPQDRQFILSSKKLLLSDSGFYLCAWSPTGHMNTEAFFGQGTRLTVV.

The chain uses TRBV19 and TRBJ2-3, with TRBD1 as a possible D gene (6 bases). Germline lookup yields CDR1 LNHDA and CDR2 SQIVND (reference sequence). Deletions cut 0 bases from V and 2 bases from J, with 9 bases between. The length of the CDR3 is 15 residues. The CDR3 sequence is CASSIDRGITDTQYF. DNA for the CDR3: TGTGCCAGTAGTATAGACAGGGGAATCACAGATACGCAGTATTTT. The full variable domain, its missing parts supplied by reference TRBV19 and TRBJ2-3, is DGGITQSPKYLFRKEGQNVTLSCEQNLNHDAMYWYRQDPGQGLRLIYYSQIVNDFQKGDIAEGYSVSREKKESFPLTVTSAQKNPTAFYLCASSIDRGITDTQYFGPGTRLTVL.

This clonotype was detected ten times or more. The J gene is TRBJ1-2, the V gene TRBV30; 9 bases are a match to TRBD1. The CDR3 length is 13 residues. Germline trimming cut 4 bases from V and 4 bases from J; bases unmatched to any gene: 4. Germline V lookup: CDR1 GTSNPN, CDR2 SVGIG (reference sequence). The CDR3 DNA follows: TGTGCCTGGATCACAGGGGGCCCCTATGGCTACACCTTC. It codes for CAWITGGPYGYTF.

There are many counts of this clonotype. The chain carries TRBV12-3 or TRBV12-4 and TRBJ2-1; tentatively, D is TRBD2 (5 bases). Trimming stripped 7 bases from V and 1 base from J, with 14 bases between. CDR3 length equals 15 residues. The CDR3 DNA sequence: TGTGCCAGCACAACTAGGGCCCCATCCTACAATGAGCAGTTCTTC. It specifies CASTTRAPSYNEQFF.

The chain employs TRBV10-1 and TRBJ2-5; D uncertain. Germline V lookup: CDR1 WNHNN, CDR2 SYGVQD (reference sequence). There are 13 residues in the CDR3. Trimming removed 0 bases from V and 10 bases from J, with 12 bases in between. The CDR3 sequence: CASSESILSDQYF. Written as DNA, the CDR3 is TGCGCCAGCAGTGAGTCGATTCTATCCGACCAGTACTTC.